The 21 T cell receptor beta chains given below trace back to one sample, sequenced in a study of cytomegalovirus exposure and HLA in healthy donors. PCR employed 60 Vbeta and 13 Jbeta primers. Produced via immunoSEQ multiplex PCR; TCRdb's table is partial and in-frame only. The sample consists of approximately 200,000 clones, 80% to 85% of them appearing once. The specimen sequenced was PBMCs. Source of these receptors: a woman aged 45 to 65 in good health and CMV-seropositive.

Note on this clone: One end of the junction fails to match germline, which may point to a read error. The V and J genes are TRBV10-3 and TRBJ2-7; 10 nucleotides align to TRBD2. Germline assignment: CDR1 ENHRY and CDR2 SYGVKD. CDR3 length: 16 residues. The CDR3 sequence: CASSYNRLAGEGEQYF. For the CDR3, the DNA is TGTGCCAGCAGTTACAATAGGCTAGCGGGAGAGGGCGAGCAGTACTTC.

V is TRBV28 and J is TRBJ1-1; 7 bases fit TRBD1. V lost 5 bases, J lost 8 bases, and 11 bases stayed unmatched. Germline V gene data show CDR1 as MDHEN and CDR2 as SYDVKM. There are 14 residues in the CDR3. In DNA, the CDR3 is TGTGCCAGCAGTCAACCGGGACAGCGACTCGAAGCTTTCTTT. It translates to CASSQPGQRLEAFF.

A word on this clone: Relative to the germline gene, one junction end is altered; a read error may explain this. The chain has TRBV7-9 and TRBJ2-7, with a weak D call TRBD2 (6 bases). Germline CDR1 and CDR2: SEHNR and FQNEAQ (reference sequence). The CDR3 is 15 residues long. CDR3 nucleotides: TGTTCCAGCAGCCCAAAGGAGGGGTCGATCTACGAGCAGTACTTC. The encoded protein is CSSSPKEGSIYEQYF.

The V call is TRBV9, the J call TRBJ2-1; 9 bases agree with TRBD2. The junction had 11 bases not matched to a gene; V was cut back by 0 bases and J by 7 bases. CDR1 is SGDLS and CDR2 is YYNGEE in the germline V gene. The CDR3 consists of 17 residues. The CDR3, as DNA: TGTGCCAGCAGCGTAGGAAGGGGCGGGGGGGCCAATAATGAGCAGTTCTTC. Its protein is CASSVGRGGGANNEQFF.

In this sample, this clone turned up a few times. The chain's CDR3 is CASSLGRGMETQYF. The CDR3, as DNA: TGTGCCAGCAGCTTAGGACGCGGGATGGAGACCCAGTACTTC. V gene TRBV7-2 combines with J gene TRBJ2-5, with D possibly being TRBD2 (6 bases). This CDR3 contains 14 residues. Germline V gene data show CDR1 as SGHTA and CDR2 as FQGNSA. The V end lost 1 base, the J end lost 5 bases, and 11 bases lay between the germline ends.

In its sample, this clone was seen once. The chain links TRBV28 to TRBJ2-1; 8 nucleotides align to TRBD2. The V gene's germline CDR1 is MDHEN and CDR2 SYDVKM. There are 13 residues in the CDR3. V was pared by 6 bases and J by 6 bases, with 4 bases of the junction left unmatched. The CDR3 nucleotides read TGTGCCAGCAGCCGAGCGGGAGTCAATGAGCAGTTCTTC. Its translation is CASSRAGVNEQFF. Combining the CDR3 with reference TRBV28 and TRBJ2-1 gives the whole variable domain DVKVTQSSRYLVKRTGEKVFLECVQDMDHENMFWYRQDPGLGLRLIYFSYDVKMKEKGDIPEGYSVSREKKERFSLILESASTNQTSMYLCASSRAGVNEQFFGPGTRLTVL.

This chain connects TRBV6-6 to TRBJ2-7; D not certain. Trimming took off 6 bases at V and 2 bases at J, with 14 bases between the two ends. There are 14 residues in the CDR3. In germline, CDR1 is MNHNY, CDR2 SVGAGI (reference sequence). The CDR3 DNA is TGTGCCAGCAGCCTCAACCCACAGACCTACGAGCAGTACTTC. It yields the protein CASSLNPQTYEQYF.

This sequence joins TRBV30 and TRBJ2-5; TRBD2 agrees at 8 bases. Germline V gene lookup returns CDR1 GTSNPN and CDR2 SVGIG (reference sequence). Germline trimming cut 3 bases from V and 5 bases from J; bases unmatched to any gene: 14. The CDR3 runs 16 residues. CDR3 nucleotides: TGTGCCTGGAGGGCCTCCCCATTTAGCGGGAAGGAGACCCAGTACTTC. This translates into CAWRASPFSGKETQYF.

V usage is TRBV30 and J usage is TRBJ1-5; 7 bases line up with TRBD1. Germline lookup yields CDR1 GTSNPN and CDR2 SVGIG (reference sequence). Trimming at V came to 0 bases and at J to 6 bases, leaving 2 bases not matched to a gene. The CDR3 runs to 13 residues. The CDR3 protein is CAWSVQGGQPQHF. For the CDR3, the DNA is TGTGCCTGGAGTGTGCAGGGGGGTCAGCCCCAGCATTTT.

The chain is built from TRBV11-3 and TRBJ2-5; the match to TRBD1 covers 9 bases. Germline CDR1 SGHNT, CDR2 YENEEA. Trimming removed 5 bases from V and 5 bases from J; junction bases left unmatched: 15. This CDR3 spans 17 amino acids. The CDR3 here is CASSESSYRGHQETQYF. CDR3 coding DNA: TGTGCCAGCAGCGAGTCGTCCTACAGGGGGCATCAGGAGACCCAGTACTTC. The full variable domain, in which reference TRBV11-3 and TRBJ2-5 provide the parts outside the CDR3, is EAGVVQSPRYKIIEKKQPVAFWCNPISGHNTLYWYLQNLGQGPELLIRYENEEAVDDSQLPKDRFSAERLKGVDSTLKIQPAELGDSAVYLCASSESSYRGHQETQYFGPGTRLLVL.

CDR3 nucleotide sequence: TGTGCCAGCAGTCCAAGTACTAGCGGGAGAGGAAAGTACTTC. Protein product: CASSPSTSGRGKYF. The chain couples TRBV6-1 to TRBJ2-7; 11 bases agree with TRBD2. After removal of 5 bases from V and 11 bases from J, the junction contained 11 bases not matched to a gene. Germline V lookup: CDR1 MNHNS, CDR2 SASEGT. The CDR3 covers 14 residues.

This clone was seen a handful of times. V usage is TRBV7-9 and J usage is TRBJ2-3; 10 positions agree with TRBD1. The germline CDR1 and CDR2 sequences are SEHNR and FQNEAQ (reference sequence). The CDR3 consists of 15 residues. V lost 5 bases, J lost 1 base, and 3 bases stayed unmatched. The CDR3 is CASSRGTGGTDTQYF. DNA of the CDR3: TGTGCCAGCAGCCGGGGGACAGGGGGCACAGATACGCAGTATTTT.

The CDR3 protein is CASSEVGQLFLNTEAFF. In nucleotides, the CDR3 is TGTGCCAGCAGTGAGGTGGGACAGTTGTTTTTGAACACTGAAGCTTTCTTT. V is TRBV6-1 and J is TRBJ1-1; 7 nucleotides agree with TRBD1. The trim removed 3 bases at V and 0 bases at J, leaving 10 bases unmatched. Germline V lookup: CDR1 MNHNS, CDR2 SASEGT. The CDR3 spans 17 residues.

The gene calls are TRBV19 and TRBJ1-1, with 7 bases matching TRBD1. The CDR3 contains 17 residues. V lost 9 bases to trimming and J lost 2 bases; unmatched junction nucleotides: 18. Germline CDR1 LNHDA, CDR2 SQIVND (reference sequence). CDR3 coding DNA: TGTGCCAGCGATAATTCTGTCAGGGACAGTATTAACACTGAAGCTTTCTTT. Its protein product is CASDNSVRDSINTEAFF.

The chain couples TRBV28 to TRBJ2-1; 10 bases match TRBD2. The length of the CDR3 is 14 residues. V was pared by 6 bases and J by 7 bases, with 6 bases of the junction left unmatched. Germline loops: CDR1 MDHEN, CDR2 SYDVKM. The CDR3 here is CASRPSGRGNEQFF. In DNA form, the CDR3 reads TGTGCCAGCAGGCCTAGCGGGAGAGGGAATGAGCAGTTCTTC.

The J gene is TRBJ2-7, the V gene TRBV2, with D possibly TRBD2 on 6 matching bases. Germline assignment: CDR1 SNHLY and CDR2 FYNNEI. V gave up 2 bases and J gave up 6 bases, with 14 bases separating them. The CDR3 extends over 14 amino acids. In DNA form, the CDR3 reads TGTGCCAGCAGTGAACGGAGGGCCCCCGTCGAGCAGTACTTC. This codes for CASSERRAPVEQYF.

This clone was detected once. The CDR3 coding sequence is TGTGCCAGCAGCTTAGTTCACGGACAGGGCACAGATACGCAGTATTTT. This codes for CASSLVHGQGTDTQYF. The rearrangement joins TRBV11-2 to TRBJ2-3; 7 bases agree with TRBD1. The CDR3 runs 16 residues. Germline-derived CDR1 and CDR2 are SGHAT and FQNNGV. The trim removed 1 base at V and 1 base at J, leaving 5 bases unmatched.

On this clone itself: The sample holds other DNA sequences that translate to the same CDR3. The chain employs TRBV18 and TRBJ1-2, with 7 bases lining up with TRBD1. The CDR3 extends over 13 amino acids. Per the germline V gene, CDR1 is KGHSH and CDR2 is LQKENI. Unmatched junction bases numbered 1, after V lost 3 bases and J lost 3 bases. DNA for the CDR3: TGTGCCAGCTCACCCGACAGGGACTATGGCTACACCTTC. Its protein is CASSPDRDYGYTF.

The CDR3 DNA is TGTGCCAGCAGTTACACTCAGGGGGGTCTCTACAATGAGCAGTTCTTC. It encodes CASSYTQGGLYNEQFF. V usage is TRBV5-4 and J usage is TRBJ2-1; perhaps TRBD1 as D (7 bases). The length of the CDR3 is 16 residues. Per the germline V gene, CDR1 is SGHNT and CDR2 is YYREEE (reference sequence). Trimming removed 5 bases from V and 3 bases from J, with 18 bases in between.

This clone was seen just once. V usage is TRBV27 and J usage is TRBJ1-1; the match to TRBD1 covers 7 bases. This CDR3 spans 14 amino acids. Per germline, CDR1 MNHEY and CDR2 SMNVEV (reference sequence). The J segment lost 1 base and the V segment lost 6 bases, leaving 5 bases of the junction unmatched. As DNA, the CDR3 is TGTGCCAGCAGCCACAGGGGAGGGAACACTGAAGCTTTCTTT. Translation: CASSHRGGNTEAFF.

The chain employs TRBV21-1 and TRBJ2-7; TRBD2 was called by the table and not checked on the DNA. TRBV21-1 is reported as a pseudogene. The CDR3 consists of 15 residues. The CDR3 DNA sequence: TGTGCCAGCAGATTAAGAAAGCGGCGGAAACACGAGCAGTACTTC. Amino acid sequence: CASRLRKRRKHEQYF.